A selection of T cell receptor beta chains follows, all from one sample in a study of blood T cell repertoires in COVID-19. Generated by immunoSEQ multiplex PCR, the TCRdb table keeps only in-frame clones and is missing some. The sample has approximately 150,000 clones; about 85% are singletons. The sample taken for sequencing was peripheral blood. These receptors came from a human donor in a cohort sampled during active COVID-19. The CDR3 runs from the conserved cysteine through the conserved F or W. Each record gives: D gene, J gene, clone size, V gene, CDR3 length, CDR3 DNA, CDR3 protein. The D gene is left open where the match is weak. Clone size, where shown, is once, few, many, or a class for clones that have expanded.

- TRBJ2-7 - TRBV28 14 TGTGCCAGCACCCCGCAAGGGGTGATCTACGAGCAGTACTTC CASTPQGVIYEQYF
- TRBJ2-7 - TRBV28 14 TGTGCCAGCAGTTTGGCAATGCAGACCTACGAGCAGTACTTC CASSLAMQTYEQYF
TRBD2 TRBJ2-1 - TRBV9 15 TGTGCCAGCAGCCCTGCTAGCGGGAGAGGCGATGAGCAGTTCTTC CASSPASGRGDEQFF
TRBD1 TRBJ2-7 - TRBV19 16 TGTGCCAGTAGTCCAGGTTCCGGGACAGGGATCTACGAGCAGTACTTC CASSPGSGTGIYEQYF
TRBD1 TRBJ1-2 - TRBV7-8 14 TGTGCCAGCAGCTTAGAAGAGGGGGCTTGGGGCTACACCTTC CASSLEEGAWGYTF
- TRBJ2-7 few TRBV20-1 11 TGCAGTGCTAAGAAACAGGGCGTCGAGTACTTC CSAKKQGVEYF
- TRBJ2-1 - TRBV7-2 16 TGTGCCAGCAGCTTAAGACTATCGGGGTCCTACAATGAGCAGTTCTTC CASSLRLSGSYNEQFF
- TRBJ2-7 - TRBV5-1 15 TGCGCCAGCAGCCCCGGCGGACAAACCTACCACGAGCAGTACTTC CASSPGGQTYHEQYF
- TRBJ1-6 once TRBV7-9 15 TGTGCCAGCAGCTTAAACCCAGTCTATAATTCACCCCTCCACTTT CASSLNPVYNSPLHF
TRBD2 TRBJ2-7 - TRBV4-1 15 TGCGCCAGCAGCCAATCTAGCGGCCACTCCTACGAGCAGTACTTC CASSQSSGHSYEQYF
TRBD2 TRBJ2-2 once TRBV4-3 15 TGCGCCAGCAGCCAAGAGGGACTAGCGACCGGGGAGCTGTTTTTT CASSQEGLATGELFF
- TRBJ2-7 - TRBV6-2/TRBV6-3 15 TGTGCCAGCAGTTCCAAACCGACGGAGCCCTACGAGCAGTACTTC CASSSKPTEPYEQYF
- TRBJ1-5 - TRBV5-8 13 TGTGCCAGCAGCTGGGGGGGCAATCAGCCCCAGCATTTT CASSWGGNQPQHF
- TRBJ2-2 - TRBV4-3 15 TGCGCCAGCAGCCAAGATCCAGGGGTCACCGGGGAGCTGTTTTTT CASSQDPGVTGELFF
TRBD1 TRBJ2-3 - TRBV7-2 14 TGTGCCAGCAGCCCAGGGACAGGGGTCGATACGCAGTATTTT CASSPGTGVDTQYF
- TRBJ2-5 - TRBV10-3 12 TGTGCCACCCGTTCCCTAGAAGAGACCCAGTACTTC CATRSLEETQYF
TRBD2 TRBJ2-4 - TRBV14 15 TGTGCCAGCAGTCCCGGGACTAGCGGGAATAGGGCTCAGTACTTC CASSPGTSGNRAQYF
- TRBJ2-2 - TRBV19 15 TGTGCCAGTAGTCCGGGGACAATTTGGACCGGGGAGCTGTTTTTT CASSPGTIWTGELFF
TRBD2 TRBJ2-5 once TRBV6-2/TRBV6-3 16 TGTGCCAGCAGTTACTCCCTGACTAGCGGGAGATCGGCCCAGTACTTC CASSYSLTSGRSAQYF
- TRBJ2-1 - TRBV6-4 15 TGTGCCAGCAGTGACCGCGCGGGATTGTTGGGTGAGCAGTTCTTC CASSDRAGLLGEQFF
- TRBJ2-4 - TRBV19 16 TGTGCCAGTTGTACAGCCGGGGGTCGGGGCAAAAACATTCAGTACTTC CASCTAGGRGKNIQYF
TRBD2 TRBJ2-7 - TRBV6-1 15 TGTGCCAGCAGTGAAGCGGGACTAGCTTTTAACGAGCAGTACTTC CASSEAGLAFNEQYF
- TRBJ1-1 - TRBV7-3 14 TGTGCCAGCAGCCTCCACCGGACTAACACTGAAGCTTTCTTT CASSLHRTNTEAFF
- TRBJ1-2 once TRBV12-3/TRBV12-4 13 TGTGCCAGCGGCGCCTGGGGGACAAATGGCTACACCTTC CASGAWGTNGYTF
- TRBJ2-5 - TRBV1 16 TGCACCAGCAGGGGGGGGTTGACTAGCGGACAAGAGACCCAGTACTTC CTSRGGLTSGQETQYF
- TRBJ2-7 - TRBV2 12 TGTGCCAGCAGTCCTTCGGGATACGAGCAGTACTTC CASSPSGYEQYF
TRBD2 TRBJ2-3 - TRBV5-1 18 TGCGCCAGCAGCTCCGGGACTAGCGGGAGCCTTAGCACAGATACGCAGTATTTT CASSSGTSGSLSTDTQYF